The clone carrying this TCR beta chain was counted between two and nine times. Its antigen is still unknown. Using quantitative 5'-RACE with molecular barcodes, the authors made TCR beta libraries. TCRdb processed the 5' RACE reads anew with MiXCR; each CDR3 protein has one entry. The sample has hundreds of thousands of distinct CDR3 sequences, approximately 12% seen once. These data originate in a study of CD8 T cells in ankylosing spondylitis. Study results and limitations: Prior work had noted some motif variants in reactive arthritis blood and synovial fluid. Disease-associated clonotypes exhibited CD8+ identity and were relatively infrequent in peripheral blood. It appeared that ankylosing spondylitis blood was characterized by a TCR beta motif of several highly homologous variants.

Trimming removed 4 bases at V and 8 bases at J, with 15 bases between. Germline V gene lookup returns CDR1 KGHDR and CDR2 SFDVKD. CDR3 length equals 14 residues. Material: blood, either unsorted or a sorted T cell fraction (not recorded which). This receptor was taken from a male donor with ankylosing spondylitis. The chain has TRBV24-1 and TRBJ2-3, with D possibly TRBD1 on 6 matching bases. The CDR3 DNA follows: TGTGCCACCAGTGACCTCCGGGACACGGGTACGCAGTATTTT. It is translated as CATSDLRDTGTQYF.